This T cell receptor (beta chain) derives from a study of blood T cell repertoires in COVID-19. Turning to the study itself: Nucleic acid was either cDNA or gDNA, and it came from T cells, B-cell-depleted T cells, or PBMCs.

Methods used by the authors: Reference gene primer amplification gave nucleated cell count estimates. Data came from immunoSEQ multiplex PCR; TCRdb stores just in-frame clones and leaves some out. V and J calls and clone size follow that table, whereas D and trimming were derived from the DNA. The sample lists about 140,000 clones, 84% occurring once. The study recruited people aged roughly 18 to 100 years across roughly 25 US areas. Within the 2 weeks before study entry, each person in the exposed group met a COVID-19 case. After removal of 0 bases from V and 1 base from J, the junction contained 5 bases not matched to a gene. This CDR3 has 16 residues. Germline V gene lookup returns CDR1 SGHRS and CDR2 YFSETQ.

The gene calls are TRBV5-1 and TRBJ2-7; TRBD2 matches at 9 bases. This TCR was recovered from a woman aged 18-29 years who had been exposed to COVID-19. Input material: PBMCs or T cells enriched from blood (not recorded which). The CDR3 sequence is CASSLVGGRESYEQYF. CDR3 nucleotide sequence: TGCGCCAGCAGCTTGGTAGGCGGGAGGGAATCCTACGAGCAGTACTTC.